This T cell receptor (beta chain) was documented in a study of blood T cell repertoires in COVID-19 (dated by TCRdb to 2018 to 2021). Background on the whole study: The collaborator samples originated in the United States, Italy and Spain and spanned the acute and convalescent phases of COVID-19. The prospective study material was composed of cDNA or gDNA derived from T cells, B-cell-depleted T cells, or PBMCs. The dataset comprised deeply sampled blood TCRbeta repertoires from subjects exposed to, actively infected with, or recovered from COVID-19. A freely available public database, intended as a resource for researchers studying the immune response to SARS-CoV-2, is where the repertoires were released. The samples were drawn from two sources: the first 160 participants of the ongoing ImmuneRACE study, and 950 to 1,500 subjects contributed by 6 global collaborators. Nearly every sample came with metadata listing a de-identified subject ID, COVID-19 status, age in years and sex. Where available, HLA class I and class II types were taken from metadata supplied by the sample provider and were not determined by assay-based typing.

The collaborating institutions used their own protocols to collect whole blood in K2EDTA tubes. For TCRbeta analysis, collaborators shipped samples in one of three forms: frozen whole blood, isolated PBMCs, or DNA extracted from either of those sample types. What the work shows at the level of the full study, not this receptor alone: The quantity of clinical and demographic metadata differed by source and by participant and was supplied without curation.

In the case of this clone: There is no known antigen for this receptor. Base qualities are not at hand, and no much larger clone is one base apart.

Between the V and J ends, shortened by 3 bases and 2 bases respectively, the junction contains 8 bases. The CDR3, from cysteine to phenylalanine, totals 14 residues. Left in the record is the CDR3 DNA by itself, 42 bases read in frame from the first base. In the germline V gene, CDR1 corresponds to SGDLS and CDR2 to YYNGEE. The immunoSEQ Assay, a bias-controlled multiplex PCR, was used to amplify TCRbeta CDR3 regions from genomic DNA. Regarding the original processing steps: Nucleated cell counts per sample were estimated from amplification of reference gene primers within the assay. To quantify the absolute abundance of each unique TCRbeta CDR3 rearrangement, sequence reads were collapsed and filtered. For each sample, productive Simpson clonality was calculated as the square root of Simpson's diversity index over productive rearrangements. TCRdb obtained this table from immuneACCESS and retained in-frame rearrangements with V and J assigned. These tables miss some clones; where compared with another copy, unresolved V genes account for less than half of the shortfall, and the remainder is unexplained. The D gene and trimming were derived from the DNA, and the V and J assignments and clone size from that table. The sample table shows about 360,000 clones, and around 87% are seen once. Around 3% of the sample goes to the ten largest clones.

The chain uses TRBV9 and TRBJ2-2; TRBD1 is a possible D gene, resting on 5 matching bases. The sequence was collected from a human donor in a cohort sampled during active COVID-19. Specimen: peripheral blood. Here is the DNA: TGTGCCAGCAGCGCCGACAGCAACACCGGGGAGCTGTTTTTT. It translates to CASSADSNTGELFF.